This T cell receptor beta chain is from a study of blood T cell repertoires in COVID-19. As for the study in general: The study drew acute and convalescent COVID-19 samples from the United States, Italy and Spain. T cells, B-cell-depleted T cells, or PBMCs provided the cDNA or gDNA that served as material.

Original handling: Reference gene primers were amplified, and this amplification served to estimate nucleated cell counts. The assay was immunoSEQ multiplex PCR, and TCRdb's table has in-frame clones only and misses some. V and J calls and clone size are copied from that table; D and trimming were computed from the DNA. This sample has about 160,000 clones, with 87% found just once. CDR1 is MNHNS, CDR2 SASEGT, per germline. V lost 2 bases to trimming and J lost 2 bases, with 7 bases between them. This CDR3 is built from 14 residues. The TCR was taken from a woman aged 60-75 years who had recovered from COVID-19. This chain uses TRBV6-1 with TRBJ1-3; D gene ambiguous. Sequenced: peripheral blood. This chain's CDR3 is CASSENRAGNTIYF. CDR3 nucleotides: TGTGCCAGCAGTGAAAACCGGGCTGGAAACACCATATATTTT.